A selection of T cell receptor beta chains follows, all from one sample in a study of blood T cell repertoires in COVID-19. Assay: immunoSEQ multiplex PCR; the TCRdb copy retains only in-frame clones and omits some. Of about 140,000 clones listed, 60% to 80% are singletons. Sequencing was performed on peripheral blood. These TCRs come from a man aged 55-75 years who had recovered from COVID-19. CDR3s leave out the opening cysteine and the closing phenylalanine or tryptophan. Each record gives: V gene, J gene, clone size, CDR3 protein. Clone sizes are given selectively: once, few, many, or a class where the clone is expanded.

v_gene: TRBV9; j_gene: TRBJ2-5; abundance: few; CDR3aa: ASSVAQGQETQY
v_gene: TRBV15; j_gene: TRBJ1-5; abundance: NA; CDR3aa: ATSRPGRNQPQH
v_gene: TRBV3-1/TRBV3-2; j_gene: TRBJ1-6; abundance: NA; CDR3aa: ASSPNYQASPLH
v_gene: TRBV9; j_gene: TRBJ2-1; abundance: NA; CDR3aa: ASSGSGSYNEQF
v_gene: TRBV5-8; j_gene: TRBJ1-2; abundance: NA; CDR3aa: ASSFYSGDYGYT
v_gene: TRBV27; j_gene: TRBJ2-7; abundance: few; CDR3aa: ASSRKELYEQY
v_gene: TRBV6-1; j_gene: TRBJ1-6; abundance: NA; CDR3aa: ASSETRAGSPLH
v_gene: TRBV6-5; j_gene: TRBJ2-2; abundance: NA; CDR3aa: ASSGGVNTGELF
v_gene: TRBV19; j_gene: TRBJ1-4; abundance: NA; CDR3aa: ASSISGPNEKLF
v_gene: TRBV4-3; j_gene: TRBJ2-7; abundance: NA; CDR3aa: ASSQDLIRTGTPYEQY
v_gene: TRBV6-2/TRBV6-3; j_gene: TRBJ2-3; abundance: NA; CDR3aa: ASSYSTTHSTDTQY
v_gene: TRBV7-9; j_gene: TRBJ1-1; abundance: few; CDR3aa: ASSWGTAEAF
v_gene: TRBV5-1; j_gene: TRBJ1-2; abundance: NA; CDR3aa: ASSRVREGGYT
v_gene: TRBV6-2/TRBV6-3; j_gene: TRBJ1-1; abundance: NA; CDR3aa: ASSYSIVTGNTEAF
v_gene: TRBV2; j_gene: TRBJ2-3; abundance: NA; CDR3aa: ASSDRLAGAGDTQY
v_gene: TRBV18; j_gene: TRBJ2-7; abundance: NA; CDR3aa: ASSQLTEQGRQY
v_gene: TRBV7-8; j_gene: TRBJ2-2; abundance: NA; CDR3aa: ASSLQGPRLNGELF
v_gene: TRBV5-4; j_gene: TRBJ1-1; abundance: once; CDR3aa: ASSARQGGTEAF
v_gene: TRBV7-9; j_gene: TRBJ1-2; abundance: once; CDR3aa: ASSHSNTAGYGYT
v_gene: TRBV7-9; j_gene: TRBJ2-3; abundance: NA; CDR3aa: ASSPMTGGRDTQY
v_gene: TRBV5-6; j_gene: TRBJ2-5; abundance: NA; CDR3aa: ASSLGGTGLKTQY
v_gene: TRBV18; j_gene: TRBJ1-2; abundance: NA; CDR3aa: ASSPGTGWDNYGYT
v_gene: TRBV19; j_gene: TRBJ2-7; abundance: NA; CDR3aa: ASSPGQGVGEQY
v_gene: TRBV5-4; j_gene: TRBJ2-3; abundance: once; CDR3aa: ASSIDRERQY
v_gene: TRBV5-1; j_gene: TRBJ2-5; abundance: NA; CDR3aa: ASSTTSGQETQY
v_gene: TRBV7-2; j_gene: TRBJ2-3; abundance: NA; CDR3aa: ASSLVRGGLADTQY
v_gene: TRBV19; j_gene: TRBJ1-1; abundance: NA; CDR3aa: ASSIGTGGLNTEAF
v_gene: TRBV5-5; j_gene: TRBJ1-5; abundance: once; CDR3aa: ASSPGQHSNQPQH
v_gene: TRBV24-1; j_gene: TRBJ2-3; abundance: NA; CDR3aa: ATSVQGPTGNTQY
v_gene: TRBV19; j_gene: TRBJ1-1; abundance: NA; CDR3aa: ASSTQGDTEAF
v_gene: TRBV27; j_gene: TRBJ2-2; abundance: once; CDR3aa: ASSPSAGNTGELF
v_gene: TRBV6-2/TRBV6-3; j_gene: TRBJ1-2; abundance: once; CDR3aa: ASSYDTTGSYYGYT
v_gene: TRBV15; j_gene: TRBJ1-6; abundance: NA; CDR3aa: ATSRQGANSNSPLH
v_gene: TRBV2; j_gene: TRBJ1-5; abundance: NA; CDR3aa: ASSAIEQGSQPQH
v_gene: TRBV6-2/TRBV6-3; j_gene: TRBJ2-1; abundance: NA; CDR3aa: ASSYDTPSYNEQF
v_gene: TRBV24-1; j_gene: TRBJ1-5; abundance: NA; CDR3aa: ATSAGTGGLPQH
v_gene: TRBV4-2; j_gene: TRBJ2-6; abundance: NA; CDR3aa: ASSPPSGVAGDSGANVLT
v_gene: TRBV4-3; j_gene: TRBJ2-1; abundance: NA; CDR3aa: ASSQDSYENEQF
v_gene: TRBV27; j_gene: TRBJ1-4; abundance: NA; CDR3aa: ASSLADREGEKLF
v_gene: TRBV7-9; j_gene: TRBJ1-5; abundance: few; CDR3aa: ASSPSTENQPQH
v_gene: TRBV5-1; j_gene: TRBJ2-7; abundance: NA; CDR3aa: ASSLATGTSGIYEQY